These 9 T cell receptor beta chains were all obtained from the same sample, sequenced in a study of shared clonotypes between healthy human individuals. Clones were sequenced by immunoSEQ multiplex PCR, and TCRdb holds only the in-frame ones, with some missing. The sample lists 2 million to 2.5 million clones; more than 90% were seen once. The material sequenced was naive CD4+ T cells sorted from blood. Sample subset: CD45RA+ positively selected. The receptor source for this set is a man aged 18 to 30 in good health.

The rearrangement links TRBV18 to TRBJ1-3, with 8 bases lining up with TRBD1. This CDR3 has 17 residues. After removal of 2 bases from V and 0 bases from J, the junction contained 6 bases not matched to a gene. The germline V gene encodes CDR1 KGHSH and CDR2 LQKENI. The CDR3 DNA reads as TGTGCCAGCTCACCAGGGACAGGACGCCTCTCTGGAAACACCATATATTTT. This translates into CASSPGTGRLSGNTIYF.

The V and J genes are TRBV18 and TRBJ2-5; D ambiguous. CDR3 length: 13 residues. CDR1 and CDR2 (germline): KGHSH, LQKENI. V lost 3 bases and J 5 bases, leaving 10 bases between the germline ends. CDR3 in amino acids: CASSPTAWETQYF. The CDR3 DNA reads TGTGCCAGCTCACCCACGGCATGGGAGACCCAGTACTTC.

J is TRBJ2-3 and V is TRBV18; no reliable D call. The CDR3 contains 13 residues. Between the trimmed V and J ends, which lost 6 bases and 0 bases, there was a span of 7 bases. Germline CDR1 and CDR2: KGHSH and LQKENI. The CDR3 loop reads CASSTLSTDTQYF. In nucleotides, the CDR3 is TGTGCCAGCTCCACCCTAAGCACAGATACGCAGTATTTT.

This chain joins TRBV10-3 and TRBJ1-2, with 8 nucleotides matching TRBD1. V shed 11 bases and J 7 bases; nucleotides not matched to a gene: 9. CDR3 size: 12 residues. The germline gives CDR1 ENHRY, CDR2 SYGVKD. CDR3 coding DNA: TGTGCCCATAAAGGGACAGGTGGTGGCTACACCTTC. Translation gives CAHKGTGGGYTF.

This rearrangement joins TRBV5-1 to TRBJ1-3; D uncertain. This CDR3 contains 14 residues. Germline lookup yields CDR1 SGHRS and CDR2 YFSETQ. With 5 bases removed from V and 0 bases from J, the gap between germline ends came to 9 bases. The CDR3, as DNA: TGCGCCAGCAGGGTACAGCTCTCTGGAAACACCATATATTTT. Translated: CASRVQLSGNTIYF.

This chain joins TRBV7-8 and TRBJ2-7, with TRBD2 matching 8 bases. CDR1 and CDR2 (germline): SGHVS, FQNEAQ. The CDR3 covers 16 residues. With V trimmed by 5 bases and J by 4 bases, 13 bases remained unmatched. The CDR3 spells CASSHPGGFVSYEQYF. The CDR3 DNA reads TGTGCCAGCAGCCACCCGGGGGGGTTTGTCTCTTACGAGCAGTACTTC.

About this clone: Other DNA sequences in this specimen translate into the identical CDR3. V usage is TRBV2 and J usage is TRBJ1-2; no firm D call. Trimming took 4 bases from V and 4 from J, leaving 4 bases between them. This CDR3 has 11 residues. The V gene's germline CDR1 is SNHLY and CDR2 FYNNEI. CDR3 sequence: CASSVGYGYTF. In nucleotides, the CDR3 is TGTGCCAGCAGTGTGGGCTATGGCTACACCTTC.

In this sample, this clone turned up once. The chain links TRBV7-2 to TRBJ2-7, with TRBD1 as a possible D gene (5 bases). V was cut by 4 bases and J by 2 bases, with 15 bases left in between. CDR3 length: 15 amino acids. Per germline, CDR1 SGHTA and CDR2 FQGNSA. The CDR3 sequence is CASSSPVLGAYEQYF. The CDR3 DNA sequence: TGTGCCAGCAGCTCACCCGTTCTAGGGGCCTACGAGCAGTACTTC.

The chain carries TRBV30 and TRBJ2-7; no definite D call. With 0 bases removed from V and 3 bases from J, the gap between germline ends came to 15 bases. CDR1 is GTSNPN and CDR2 is SVGIG in the germline V gene (reference sequence). CDR3 length equals 15 residues. The CDR3 coding sequence is TGTGCCTGGAGTGTAGGGTTAAAAGGGAACTACGAGCAGTACTTC. It codes for CAWSVGLKGNYEQYF.